This TCR beta chain was sequenced during a study of CD8+CD57+ T cells in acquired aplastic anemia. Only patients with CD8+CD57+ cell expansion on flow cytometry were chosen for sequencing. Genomic DNA was employed as the template in profiling TCR beta VDJ and CDR3. TCRdb passed the reads through MiXCR, listing each CDR3 protein once. Of 300,000 or so distinct CDR3 sequences listed, 45% to 65% were seen once; the top ten hold 1.3%. V lost 5 bases and J lost 4; bases outside the gene matches: 13. This CDR3 has 17 amino acids. From germline, CDR1 is MNHEY and CDR2 SMNVEV (reference sequence). The rearrangement uses TRBV27 and TRBJ2-7, with 11 bases fitting TRBD2. The sequence derives from a human donor with aplastic anemia. The sequenced sample consisted of sorted CD4+, CD8+, or CD8+CD57+ T cells (not recorded which) from PBMCs. CDR3 residues: CASSNYGTSGPPYEQYF. The CDR3 DNA sequence: TGTGCCAGCAGTAATTACGGGACTAGCGGTCCTCCTTACGAGCAGTACTTC.